This TCR beta chain was identified in a study of PD-1 blockade in classical Hodgkin lymphoma. The CDR3 consists of 18 residues. Germline V gene lookup returns CDR1 MDHEN and CDR2 SYDVKM. J was trimmed by 4 bases and V by 6 bases; bases with no gene match: 14. Time point in this sample: newly diagnosed, previously untreated cHL patient sample. Newly diagnosed classical Hodgkin lymphoma PBMCs, still untreated, provided the comparison samples. Profiled with immunoSEQ multiplex PCR; TCRdb holds only in-frame clones, not every one. This table holds 25,000 to 30,000 clones, 80% to 95% found once. The clonotype originates from a human donor with classical Hodgkin lymphoma. Specimen: peripheral blood mononuclear cells (PBMCs). V gene TRBV28 combines with J gene TRBJ2-2; 10 bases map to TRBD1. The CDR3 nucleotides are TGTGCCAGCAGCCTGCCGGGTCATCGGACAGGGGGCACCGGGGAGCTGTTTTTT. It encodes CASSLPGHRTGGTGELFF.